This T cell receptor (beta chain) was captured by sequencing in a study of cytomegalovirus exposure and HLA in healthy donors. Study-level findings and limits: There were a few CMV-associated chains whose specificity for CMV antigens was confirmed in vitro. Published work reported that the classifier diagnosed cytomegalovirus status with high specificity and sensitivity.

Worth noting for this clone: Antigen unknown.

PCR primers comprised 60 Vbeta and 13 Jbeta primers. Repertoires were generated with immunoSEQ multiplex PCR, while TCRdb's copy carries only in-frame clones and drops some. Among roughly 80,000 clones listed, roughly 79% were seen once. Germline V gene data show CDR1 as GTSNPN and CDR2 as SVGIG (reference sequence). Germline trimming cut 0 bases from V and 7 bases from J; bases unmatched to any gene: 5. The CDR3 loop spans 14 amino acids. V usage is TRBV30 and J usage is TRBJ1-5; 8 bases match TRBD1. Source material: PBMCs. The source of this sequence is a woman aged 25-40 years in good health and CMV-seronegative. The CDR3 DNA reads as TGTGCCTGGAGTGTAGCAGGGGGCGTCCAGCCCCAGCATTTT. Residues: CAWSVAGGVQPQHF.